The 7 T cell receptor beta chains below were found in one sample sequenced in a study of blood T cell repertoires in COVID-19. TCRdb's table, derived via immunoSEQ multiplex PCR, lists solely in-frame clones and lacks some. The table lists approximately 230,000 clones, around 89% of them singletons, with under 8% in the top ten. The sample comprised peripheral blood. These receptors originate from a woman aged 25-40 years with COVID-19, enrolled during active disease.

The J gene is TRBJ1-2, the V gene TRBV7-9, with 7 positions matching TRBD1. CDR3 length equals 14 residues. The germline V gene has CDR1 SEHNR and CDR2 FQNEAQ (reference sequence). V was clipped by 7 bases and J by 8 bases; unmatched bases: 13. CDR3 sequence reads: CASMQTGTVAGYTF. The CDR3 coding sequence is TGTGCCAGCATGCAGACCGGGACAGTGGCCGGCTACACCTTC.

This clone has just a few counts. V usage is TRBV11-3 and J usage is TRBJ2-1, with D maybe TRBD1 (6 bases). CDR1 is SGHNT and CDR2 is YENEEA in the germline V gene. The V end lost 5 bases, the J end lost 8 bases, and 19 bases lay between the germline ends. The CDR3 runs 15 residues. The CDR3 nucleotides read TGTGCCAGCAGCCCACAAACCACAGGGTACGATGAGCAGTTCTTC. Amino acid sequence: CASSPQTTGYDEQFF. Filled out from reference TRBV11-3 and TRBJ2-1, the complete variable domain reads EAGVVQSPRYKIIEKKQPVAFWCNPISGHNTLYWYLQNLGQGPELLIRYENEEAVDDSQLPKDRFSAERLKGVDSTLKIQPAELGDSAVYLCASSPQTTGYDEQFFGPGTRLTVL.

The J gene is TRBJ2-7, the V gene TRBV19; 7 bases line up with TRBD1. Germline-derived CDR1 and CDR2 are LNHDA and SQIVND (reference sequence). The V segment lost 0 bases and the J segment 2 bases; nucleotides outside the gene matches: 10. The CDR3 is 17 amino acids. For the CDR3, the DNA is TGTGCCAGTAGTATAGAACAGGGGCAGTACGCTACCTACGAGCAGTACTTC. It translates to CASSIEQGQYATYEQYF.

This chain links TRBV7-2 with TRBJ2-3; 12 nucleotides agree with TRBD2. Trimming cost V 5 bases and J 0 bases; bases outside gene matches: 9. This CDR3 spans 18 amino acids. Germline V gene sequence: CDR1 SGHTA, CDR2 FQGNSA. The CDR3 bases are TGTGCCAGCAGCATTGGACTAGCGGGGACGCCTAGCACAGATACGCAGTATTTT. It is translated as CASSIGLAGTPSTDTQYF.

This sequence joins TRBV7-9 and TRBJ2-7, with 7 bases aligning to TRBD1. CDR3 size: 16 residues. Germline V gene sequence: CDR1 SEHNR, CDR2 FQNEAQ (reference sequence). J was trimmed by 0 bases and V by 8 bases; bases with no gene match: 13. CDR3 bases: TGTGCCAGCTGTTGGGCCGACAGGGCGAGCTCCTACGAGCAGTACTTC. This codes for CASCWADRASSYEQYF. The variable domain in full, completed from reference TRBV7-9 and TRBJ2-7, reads DTGVSQNPRHKITKRGQNVTFRCDPISEHNRLYWYRQTLGQGPEFLTYFQNEAQLEKSRLLSDRFSAERPKGSFSTLEIQRTEQGDSAMYLCASCWADRASSYEQYFGPGTRLTVT.

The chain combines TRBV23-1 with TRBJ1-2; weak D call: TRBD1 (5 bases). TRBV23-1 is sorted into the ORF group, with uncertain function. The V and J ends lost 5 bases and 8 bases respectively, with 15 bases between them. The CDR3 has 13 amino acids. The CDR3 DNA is TGCGCCAGCAGTAAAATTAGGGGCAGGGGCTACACCTTC. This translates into CASSKIRGRGYTF.

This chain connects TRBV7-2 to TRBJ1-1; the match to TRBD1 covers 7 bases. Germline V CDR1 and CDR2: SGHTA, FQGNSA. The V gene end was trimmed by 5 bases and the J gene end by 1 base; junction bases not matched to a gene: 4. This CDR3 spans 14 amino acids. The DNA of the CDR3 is TGTGCCAGCAGCAACCGGACAGGGAACACTGAAGCTTTCTTT. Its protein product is CASSNRTGNTEAFF.